The 3 T cell receptor beta chains below were found in one sample sequenced in a study of T cells in Graves' hyperthyroidism and ophthalmopathy (dated by TCRdb to between 2019 and 2020). The library was produced with multiplex PCR. The instrument given in TCRdb is Illumina HiSeq 2000. The TCR beta CDR3 regions were amplified from the RNA transcripts. The first round of RT-PCR for the TCR CDR3 was performed with the HTBI primer set and the Qiagen OneStep RT-PCR kit. Through fastp at Q25 and MiXCR, TCRdb rebuilt clones from the public reads, retaining in-frame beta chains. Rows with one shared CDR3 protein collapse into an entry with the most common genes and DNA. Here the sample has about 480,000 distinct CDR3 sequences; approximately 15% occur a single time. Around 17% of the sample comes from the top ten. The sequencing input was blood. Receptors were obtained from a woman between 18 and 30 years old with Graves' hyperthyroidism.

The chain joins TRBV12-5 to TRBJ2-3; 9 positions agree with TRBD2. CDR1 LGHNT and CDR2 FRNRAP come from the germline V gene. V dropped 5 bases and J dropped 4; count of bases not matched to a gene: 13. The CDR3 is 17 amino acids. CDR3 DNA: TGTGCTAGTGGTCCCAGCGGGGGAGCGGGAGGCTCAGATACGCAGTATTTT. Translated, it gives CASGPSGGAGGSDTQYF.

The table lists this clonotype with many counts. The V and J genes are TRBV12-3 or TRBV12-4 and TRBJ2-3; 7 positions match TRBD1. This CDR3 comprises 14 residues. Trimming cost V 7 bases and J 6 bases; bases outside gene matches: 10. CDR3 sequence: CASTSRGIGDTQYF. The CDR3 DNA follows: TGTGCCAGCACCTCCAGGGGGATTGGGGATACGCAGTATTTT.

The chain employs TRBV6-1 and TRBJ2-2; 8 bases align to TRBD1. J lost 7 bases, V lost 5 bases, and 6 bases had no gene match. The germline V gene has CDR1 MNHNS and CDR2 SASEGT. The CDR3 runs to 14 residues. CDR3 sequence reads: CASSLQGVIGELFF. The CDR3 bases are TGTGCCAGCAGTTTACAGGGGGTAATCGGGGAGCTGTTTTTT.